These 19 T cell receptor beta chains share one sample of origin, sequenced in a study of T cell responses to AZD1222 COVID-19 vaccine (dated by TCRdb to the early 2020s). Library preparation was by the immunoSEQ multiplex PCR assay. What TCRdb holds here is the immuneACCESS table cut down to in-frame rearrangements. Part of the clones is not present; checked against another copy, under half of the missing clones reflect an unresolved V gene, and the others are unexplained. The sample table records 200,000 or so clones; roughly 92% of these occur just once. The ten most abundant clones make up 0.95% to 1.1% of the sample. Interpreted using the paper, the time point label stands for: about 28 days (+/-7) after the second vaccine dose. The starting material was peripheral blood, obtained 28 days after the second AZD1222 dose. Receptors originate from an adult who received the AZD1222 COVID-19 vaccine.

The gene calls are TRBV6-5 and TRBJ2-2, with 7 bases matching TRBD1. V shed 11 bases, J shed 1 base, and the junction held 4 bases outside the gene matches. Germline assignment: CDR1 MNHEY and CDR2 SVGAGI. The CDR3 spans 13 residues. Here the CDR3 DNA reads TGTGCCGGGACAGAGGTGAACACCGGGGAGCTGTTTTTT. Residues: CAGTEVNTGELFF.

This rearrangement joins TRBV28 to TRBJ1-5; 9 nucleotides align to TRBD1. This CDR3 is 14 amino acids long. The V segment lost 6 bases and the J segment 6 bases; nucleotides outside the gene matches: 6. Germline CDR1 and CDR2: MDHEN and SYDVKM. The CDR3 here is CASSTGQGTQPQHF. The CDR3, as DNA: TGTGCCAGCAGCACGGGACAGGGCACTCAGCCCCAGCATTTT.

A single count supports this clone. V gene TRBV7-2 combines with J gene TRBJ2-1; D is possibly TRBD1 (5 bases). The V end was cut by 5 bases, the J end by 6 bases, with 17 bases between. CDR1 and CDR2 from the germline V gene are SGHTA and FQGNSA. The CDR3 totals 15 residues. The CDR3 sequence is CASSPTGYASNEQFF. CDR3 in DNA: TGTGCCAGCAGCCCTACAGGTTACGCGTCCAATGAGCAGTTCTTC.

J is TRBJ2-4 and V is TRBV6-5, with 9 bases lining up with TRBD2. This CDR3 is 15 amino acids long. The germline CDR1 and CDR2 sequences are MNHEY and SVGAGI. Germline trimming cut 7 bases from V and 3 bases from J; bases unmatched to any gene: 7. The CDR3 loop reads CASNSGGGGKNIQYF. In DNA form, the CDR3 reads TGTGCCAGCAATAGCGGGGGCGGGGGCAAAAACATTCAGTACTTC.

The CDR3 coding sequence is TGTGCTAGTGGTTTGGGACAGGTCGAGGAAAAACTGTTTTTT. It specifies CASGLGQVEEKLFF. The gene calls are TRBV12-5 and TRBJ1-4; tentatively, D is TRBD1 (6 bases). Germline CDR1 LGHNT, CDR2 FRNRAP. The V and J ends lost 1 base and 8 bases respectively, with 11 bases between them. CDR3 length: 14 amino acids.

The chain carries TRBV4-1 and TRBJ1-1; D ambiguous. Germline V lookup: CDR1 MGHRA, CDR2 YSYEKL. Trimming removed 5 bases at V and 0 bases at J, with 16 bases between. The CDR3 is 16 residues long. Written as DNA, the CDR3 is TGCGCCAGCAGCGTCCAGCTCAGGAAAATGAACACTGAAGCTTTCTTT. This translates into CASSVQLRKMNTEAFF.

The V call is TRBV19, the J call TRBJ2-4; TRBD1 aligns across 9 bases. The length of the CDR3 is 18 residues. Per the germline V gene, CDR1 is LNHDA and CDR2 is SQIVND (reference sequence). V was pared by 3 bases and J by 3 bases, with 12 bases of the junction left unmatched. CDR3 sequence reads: CASSMAGQGLLGKNIQYF. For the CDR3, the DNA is TGTGCCAGTAGTATGGCGGGACAGGGATTACTGGGCAAAAACATTCAGTACTTC.

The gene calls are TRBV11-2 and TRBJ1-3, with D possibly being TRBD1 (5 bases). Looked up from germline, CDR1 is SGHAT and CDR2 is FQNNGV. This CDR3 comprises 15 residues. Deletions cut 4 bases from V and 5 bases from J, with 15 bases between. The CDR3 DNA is TGTGCCAGCAGCTCCGAGGGCAGGGATAGAAACACCATATATTTT. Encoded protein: CASSSEGRDRNTIYF.

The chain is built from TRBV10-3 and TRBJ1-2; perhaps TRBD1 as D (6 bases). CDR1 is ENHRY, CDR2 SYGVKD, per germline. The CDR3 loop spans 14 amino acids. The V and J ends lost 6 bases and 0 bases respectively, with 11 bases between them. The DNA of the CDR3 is TGTGCCATCAGCTTGACAGGCTCTAACTATGGCTACACCTTC. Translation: CAISLTGSNYGYTF.

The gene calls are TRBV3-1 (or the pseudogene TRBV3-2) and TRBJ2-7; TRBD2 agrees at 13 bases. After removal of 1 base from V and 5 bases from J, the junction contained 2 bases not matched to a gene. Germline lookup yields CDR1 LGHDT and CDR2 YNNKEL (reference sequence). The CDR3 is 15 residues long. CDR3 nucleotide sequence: TGTGCCAGCAGCCAAGGGGGACTAGCGGGGCACGAGCAGTACTTC. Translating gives CASSQGGLAGHEQYF.

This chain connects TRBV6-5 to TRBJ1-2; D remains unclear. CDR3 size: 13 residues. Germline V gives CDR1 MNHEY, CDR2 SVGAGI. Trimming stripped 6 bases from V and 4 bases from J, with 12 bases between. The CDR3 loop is CASREDFPYGYTF. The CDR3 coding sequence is TGTGCCAGCAGGGAGGACTTTCCCTATGGCTACACCTTC.

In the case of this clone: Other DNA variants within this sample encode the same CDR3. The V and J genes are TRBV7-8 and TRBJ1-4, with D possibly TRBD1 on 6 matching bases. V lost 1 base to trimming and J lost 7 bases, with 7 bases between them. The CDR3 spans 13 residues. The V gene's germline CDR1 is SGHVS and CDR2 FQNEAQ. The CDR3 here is CASSLGTVEKLFF. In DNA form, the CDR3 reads TGTGCCAGCAGCTTAGGGACAGTTGAAAAACTGTTTTTT.

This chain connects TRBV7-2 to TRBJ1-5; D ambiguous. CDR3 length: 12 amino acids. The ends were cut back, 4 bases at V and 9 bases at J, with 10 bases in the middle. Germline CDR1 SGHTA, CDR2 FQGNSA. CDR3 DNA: TGTGCCAGCAGCTCACCCCTGGGGCCCCAGCATTTT. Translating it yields CASSSPLGPQHF.

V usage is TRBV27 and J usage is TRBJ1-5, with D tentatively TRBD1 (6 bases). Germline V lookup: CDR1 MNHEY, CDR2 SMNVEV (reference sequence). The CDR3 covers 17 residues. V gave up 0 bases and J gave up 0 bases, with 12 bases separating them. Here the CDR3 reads CASSLSGTPLSNQPQHF. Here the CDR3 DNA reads TGTGCCAGCAGTTTATCGGGGACACCGCTTAGCAATCAGCCCCAGCATTTT.

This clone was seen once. The CDR3 bases are TGTGCCAGCAGCCCCAACGGGGATACGCAGTATTTT. Translation gives CASSPNGDTQYF. The gene calls are TRBV7-3 and TRBJ2-3; no clear D gene. V lost 5 bases to trimming and J lost 6 bases, with 9 bases between them. The V gene's germline CDR1 is SGHTA and CDR2 FQGTGA. The CDR3 loop spans 12 amino acids.

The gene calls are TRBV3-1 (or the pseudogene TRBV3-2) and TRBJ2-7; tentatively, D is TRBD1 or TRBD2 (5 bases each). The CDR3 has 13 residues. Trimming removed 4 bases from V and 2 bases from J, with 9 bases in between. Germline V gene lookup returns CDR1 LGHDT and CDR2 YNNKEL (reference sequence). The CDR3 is CASSRDGTYEQYF. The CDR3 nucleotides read TGTGCCAGCAGCCGGGACGGCACCTACGAGCAGTACTTC.

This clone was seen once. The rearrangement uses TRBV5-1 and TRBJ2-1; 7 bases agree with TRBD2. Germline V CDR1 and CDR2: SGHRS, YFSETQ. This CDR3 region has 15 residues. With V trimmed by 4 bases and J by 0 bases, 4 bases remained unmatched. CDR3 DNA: TGCGCCAGCAGCGCCGGGGGGAGCTCCTACAATGAGCAGTTCTTC. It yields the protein CASSAGGSSYNEQFF.

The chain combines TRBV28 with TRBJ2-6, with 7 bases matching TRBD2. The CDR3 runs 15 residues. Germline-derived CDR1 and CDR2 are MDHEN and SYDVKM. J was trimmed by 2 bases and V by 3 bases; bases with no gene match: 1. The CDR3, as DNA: TGTGCCAGCAGTTTGGGAGGGGCTGGGGCCAACGTCCTGACTTTC. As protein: CASSLGGAGANVLTF.

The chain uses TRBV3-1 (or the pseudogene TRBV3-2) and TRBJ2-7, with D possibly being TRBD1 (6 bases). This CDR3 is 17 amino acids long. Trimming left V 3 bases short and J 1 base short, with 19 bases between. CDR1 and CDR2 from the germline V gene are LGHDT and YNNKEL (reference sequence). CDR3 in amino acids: CASSQPATGHYSYEQYF. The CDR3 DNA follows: TGTGCCAGCAGCCAGCCGGCTACGGGACACTATTCCTACGAGCAGTACTTC.